The T cell receptor beta chain under discussion was sequenced for a study of cytomegalovirus exposure and HLA in healthy donors. The PCR had 60 Vbeta and 13 Jbeta primers. Profiled with immunoSEQ multiplex PCR; TCRdb holds only in-frame clones, not every one. The sample has 150,000 to 250,000 clones; about four fifths are singletons. Worth noting for this clone: Its antigen is unknown.

Trimming pared 6 bases from V and 2 bases from J, leaving 11 bases between. Germline V gene data show CDR1 as SGHNT and CDR2 as YENEEA. The CDR3 sequence is 14 residues long. Study conclusions and caveats: In an earlier analysis, productive rearrangement rates for most beta V segments clustered near 87% or 30%.

Material for sequencing was PBMCs. This sequence originates from a girl aged 5 to 17 in good health and CMV-seropositive. The chain carries TRBV11-3 and TRBJ2-4; weak D call: TRBD2 (6 bases). CDR3 amino acids: CASSWGVTKNIQYF. The CDR3 DNA follows: TGTGCCAGCAGTTGGGGGGTAACCAAAAACATTCAGTACTTC.